This TCR beta chain was identified in a study of cytomegalovirus exposure and HLA in healthy donors. Worth noting for this clone: Its specificity is not known.

Study-level points and caveats: Researchers reported in a later analysis that common viral pathogens appeared linked to several top clusters. TCR beta V- and J-gene trimming was later associated with a missense DCLRE1C variant.

The PCR employed 60 Vbeta primers together with 13 Jbeta primers. Method: immunoSEQ multiplex PCR; TCRdb's copy keeps in-frame clones and lacks some. The sample table sets out about 67,000 clones. Trimming shortened V by 2 bases and J by 5 bases, and 18 bases separated the two germline ends. Germline values: CDR1 SGHRS, CDR2 YFSETQ. The CDR3 totals 16 residues. The receptor's source is a woman between 40 and 50 years old in good health and CMV-seropositive. The sequenced sample was PBMCs. The V and J genes are TRBV5-1 and TRBJ2-3; D perhaps matches TRBD2 (6 bases). CDR3 sequence: CASSLTHGGLGDTQYF. DNA for the CDR3: TGCGCCAGCAGCTTAACCCATGGGGGGTTGGGAGATACGCAGTATTTT.